This T cell receptor (beta chain) was captured by sequencing in a study of shared clonotypes between healthy human individuals. Study overall: For every donor, three CD4 naive, three CD4 memory, two CD8 naive and one CD8 memory plates were used. Study results and limitations: Among donors, clonotype sharing was expected to be affected by sequencing depth.

Germline assignment: CDR1 SGHKS and CDR2 YYEKEE (reference sequence). This CDR3 contains 16 residues. V lost 0 bases, J lost 2 bases, and 8 bases stayed unmatched. In the case of this clone: Its antigen is as yet unknown.

Naive-designated CD8 cells lacked CD45RO, were positively enriched for CCR7, and omitted terminally differentiated effector memory CD45RA+ cells. All donors qualified as healthy HIV-negative adults and had experienced no recent acute infections or vaccinations. Only Caucasian adults living in Nashville, Tennessee made up the donor group. Sequencing used immunoSEQ multiplex PCR; TCRdb keeps in-frame clones, though not all of them. The repertoire consists of about 1.9 million clones, with around 93% occurring once and the leading ten covering around 1.7%. Sequencing was done on a sample of naive CD8+ T cells from PBMCs. This clonotype originated in a young man in good health. Some clones in this sample may be carry-over from other donors' samples. The V call is TRBV5-5, the J call TRBJ2-7, with 7 bases identical to TRBD1. CDR3 nucleotide sequence: TGTGCCAGCAGCTTGGGGGTGACAGGGCCGACCTACGAGCAGTACTTC. As protein: CASSLGVTGPTYEQYF.